This T cell receptor beta chain was found in a study of T-cell memory formation after mild COVID-19. Study overall: For the most part, TCR clusters were specific to one donor.

From the 5' RACE reads, TCRdb called clonotypes with MiXCR, one entry per CDR3 protein. The sample consists of 40,000 or so distinct CDR3 sequences, 5.5% to 8.5% of them appearing once. Trimming removed 2 bases at V and 8 bases at J, with 16 bases between. This CDR3 region has 15 residues. From germline, CDR1 is SGHVS and CDR2 FNYEAQ. Findings and limits, study-wide: The CD4+ clones that contracted clustered mainly within CM and EM, and the CD8+ clones concentrated in EMRA.

This clonotype was seen a few times. The antigen remains unidentified. The receptor was derived from an adult who had mild COVID-19 (a few samples of this study predate the infection). Cell type and time point are not known. Input material: PBMCs or a T cell subset sorted from them (not recorded which). The V gene is TRBV7-6, the J gene TRBJ2-1, with unresolved D. The CDR3, as DNA: TGTGCCAGCAGCTTACTAGTCGGGTTGTCGGATGAGCAGTTCTTC. This encodes CASSLLVGLSDEQFF.